The following is a T cell receptor beta chain sequence with its context. The CDR3 loop spans 15 amino acids. The ends were cut back, 7 bases at V and 6 bases at J, with 21 bases in the middle. Germline V gene data show CDR1 as MDHEN and CDR2 as SYDVKM. These data belong to a study of blood T cell repertoires in COVID-19. Study in general: Researchers got acute and convalescent COVID-19 samples from the United States, Italy and Spain. From T cells, B-cell-depleted T cells, or PBMCs came the material, which was cDNA or gDNA.

As handled by the study authors: From reference gene primer amplification, estimates of nucleated cell counts were derived. Method: immunoSEQ multiplex PCR; TCRdb's copy keeps in-frame clones and lacks some. V, J and clone size reflect that table, while D and trimming were determined from the DNA. The sample records around 30,000 clones, roughly 94% being singletons. The origin of this receptor is a man aged 45 to 65 with active COVID-19. The material sequenced was peripheral blood. The V gene is TRBV28, the J gene TRBJ2-5, with a tentative D call TRBD2 (7 bases). CDR3 loop: CASNRGAGLIKTQYF. The CDR3 DNA follows: TGTGCCAGCAACCGGGGGGCCGGGCTGATTAAGACCCAGTACTTC.